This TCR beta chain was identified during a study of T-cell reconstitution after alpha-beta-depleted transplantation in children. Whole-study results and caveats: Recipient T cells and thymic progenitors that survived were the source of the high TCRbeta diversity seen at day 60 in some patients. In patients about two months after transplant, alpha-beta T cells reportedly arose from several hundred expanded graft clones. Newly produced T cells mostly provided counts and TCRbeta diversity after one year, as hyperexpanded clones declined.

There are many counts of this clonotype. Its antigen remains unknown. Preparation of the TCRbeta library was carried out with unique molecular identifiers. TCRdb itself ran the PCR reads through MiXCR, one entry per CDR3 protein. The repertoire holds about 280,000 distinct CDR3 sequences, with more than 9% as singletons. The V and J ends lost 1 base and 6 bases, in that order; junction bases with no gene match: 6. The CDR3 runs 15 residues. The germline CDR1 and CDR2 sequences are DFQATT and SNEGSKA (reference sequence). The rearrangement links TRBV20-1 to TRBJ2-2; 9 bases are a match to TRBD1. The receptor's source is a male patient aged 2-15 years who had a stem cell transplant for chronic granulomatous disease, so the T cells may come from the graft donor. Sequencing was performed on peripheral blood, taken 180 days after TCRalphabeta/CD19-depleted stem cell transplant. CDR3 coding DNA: TGCAGTGCTAGAGCTCGAACAGGGGGCCCCGGGGAGCTGTTTTTT. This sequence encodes CSARARTGGPGELFF.